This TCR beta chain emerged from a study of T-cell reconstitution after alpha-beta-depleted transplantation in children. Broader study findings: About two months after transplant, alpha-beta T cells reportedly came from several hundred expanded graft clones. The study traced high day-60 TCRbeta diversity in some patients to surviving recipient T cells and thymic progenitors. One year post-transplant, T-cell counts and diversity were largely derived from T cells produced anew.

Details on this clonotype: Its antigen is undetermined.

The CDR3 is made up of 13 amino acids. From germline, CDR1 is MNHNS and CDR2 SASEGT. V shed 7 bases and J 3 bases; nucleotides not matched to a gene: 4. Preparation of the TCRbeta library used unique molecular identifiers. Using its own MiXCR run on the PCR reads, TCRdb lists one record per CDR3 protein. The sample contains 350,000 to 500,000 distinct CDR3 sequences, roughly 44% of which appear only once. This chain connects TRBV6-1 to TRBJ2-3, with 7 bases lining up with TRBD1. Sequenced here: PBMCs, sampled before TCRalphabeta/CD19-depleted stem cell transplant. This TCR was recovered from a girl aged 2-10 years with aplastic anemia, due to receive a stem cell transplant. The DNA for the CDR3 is TGTGCCAGCAATCCGACAGGGACAGATACGCAGTATTTT. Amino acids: CASNPTGTDTQYF.